This T cell receptor beta chain appears in the sequencing data of a study of blood T cells in healthy people across ages. The donors, healthy Caucasians from Russia, were aged 6 to 90. Combining a sample-barcoded 5' primer with a J-beta primer mix, a second PCR ran for about 6 to 11 cycles. A template-switch adaptor containing 12 random nucleotides labeled each cDNA molecule. TCRdb re-called the 5' RACE reads with MiXCR, one entry per CDR3 protein. The sample lists roughly 800,000 distinct CDR3 sequences; more than 20% were seen once. Regarding the study as a whole: A roughly linear fall in TCR beta diversity per million T cells was seen with increasing age.

This clonotype turned up a few times. Its antigen is currently unknown. Trimming pared 0 bases from V and 6 bases from J, leaving 15 bases between. The CDR3 is 16 amino acids. From germline, CDR1 is ENHRY and CDR2 SYGVKD. The same sample was also studied in work on T cells of mothers and their children. From that report: A few healthy Caucasian mothers and their six children were the donors.

The chain has TRBV10-3 and TRBJ1-5, with D maybe TRBD1 (5 bases). The sample consisted of blood. The TCR was taken from a boy between 5 and 17 years old in good health. The CDR3 sequence is CAISESMVEGVQPQHF. In nucleotides, the CDR3 is TGTGCCATCAGTGAGTCTATGGTGGAAGGGGTTCAGCCCCAGCATTTT.